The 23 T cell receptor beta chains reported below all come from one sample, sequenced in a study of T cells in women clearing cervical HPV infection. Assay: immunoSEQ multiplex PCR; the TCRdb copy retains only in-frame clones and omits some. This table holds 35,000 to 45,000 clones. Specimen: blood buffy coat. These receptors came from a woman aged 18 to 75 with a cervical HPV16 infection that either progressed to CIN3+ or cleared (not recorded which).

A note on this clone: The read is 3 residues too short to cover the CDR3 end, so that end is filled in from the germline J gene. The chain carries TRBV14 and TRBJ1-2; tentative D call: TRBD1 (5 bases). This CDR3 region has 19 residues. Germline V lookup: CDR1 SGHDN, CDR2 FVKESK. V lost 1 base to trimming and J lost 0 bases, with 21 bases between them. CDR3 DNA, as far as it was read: TGTGCCAGCAGCCAAGGCGGTTTGTACGCAGGGACTGCTAACTATGGC. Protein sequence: CASSQGGLYAGTANYG. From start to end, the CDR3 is CASSQGGLYAGTANYGYTF.

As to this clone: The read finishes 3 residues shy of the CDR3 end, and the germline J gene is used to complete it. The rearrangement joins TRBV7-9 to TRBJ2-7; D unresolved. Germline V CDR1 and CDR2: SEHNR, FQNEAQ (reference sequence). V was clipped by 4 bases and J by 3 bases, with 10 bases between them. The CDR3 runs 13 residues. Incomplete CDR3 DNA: TGTGCCAGCAGCTCTTTACTGAACTACGAG. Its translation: CASSSLLNYE. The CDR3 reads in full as CASSSLLNYEQYF.

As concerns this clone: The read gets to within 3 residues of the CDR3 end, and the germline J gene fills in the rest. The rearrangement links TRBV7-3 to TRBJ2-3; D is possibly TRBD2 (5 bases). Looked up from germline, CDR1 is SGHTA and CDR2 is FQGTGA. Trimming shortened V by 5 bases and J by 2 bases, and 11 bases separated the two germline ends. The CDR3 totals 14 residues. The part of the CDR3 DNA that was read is TGTGCCAGCAGCCCCGGACTTTACACAGATACG. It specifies CASSPGLYTDT. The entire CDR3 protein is CASSPGLYTDTQYF.

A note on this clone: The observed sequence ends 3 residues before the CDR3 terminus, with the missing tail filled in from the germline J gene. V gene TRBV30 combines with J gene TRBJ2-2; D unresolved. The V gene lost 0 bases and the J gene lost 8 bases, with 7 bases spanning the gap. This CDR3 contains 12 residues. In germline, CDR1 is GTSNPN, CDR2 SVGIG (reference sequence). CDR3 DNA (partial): TGTGCCTGGAGTGTAGCCCGTGGGGAG. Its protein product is CAWSVARGE. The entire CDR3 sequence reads CAWSVARGELFF.

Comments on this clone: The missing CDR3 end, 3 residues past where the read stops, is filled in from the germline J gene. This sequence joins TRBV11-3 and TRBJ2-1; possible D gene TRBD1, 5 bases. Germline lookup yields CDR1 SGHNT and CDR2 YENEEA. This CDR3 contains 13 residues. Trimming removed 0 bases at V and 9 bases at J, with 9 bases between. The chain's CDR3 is CASSLEGVGEQFF. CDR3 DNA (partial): TGTGCCAGCAGCTTAGAAGGGGTAGGTGAG.

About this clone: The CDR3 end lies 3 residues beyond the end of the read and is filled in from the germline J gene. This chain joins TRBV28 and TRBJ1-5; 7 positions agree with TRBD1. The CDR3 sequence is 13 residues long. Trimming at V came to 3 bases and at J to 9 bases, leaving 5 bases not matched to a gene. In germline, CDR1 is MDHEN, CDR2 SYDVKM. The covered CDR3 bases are TGTGCCAGCAGTTTGACAGGGACGGCGCCC. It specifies CASSLTGTAP. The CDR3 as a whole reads CASSLTGTAPQHF.

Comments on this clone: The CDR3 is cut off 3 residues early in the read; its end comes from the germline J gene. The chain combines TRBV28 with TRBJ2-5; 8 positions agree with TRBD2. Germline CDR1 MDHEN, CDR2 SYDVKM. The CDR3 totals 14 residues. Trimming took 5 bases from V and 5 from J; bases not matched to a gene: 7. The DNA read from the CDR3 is TGTGCCAGCAGTCCCGCGGGGGGCCGGGAGACC. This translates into CASSPAGGRET. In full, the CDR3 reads CASSPAGGRETQYF.

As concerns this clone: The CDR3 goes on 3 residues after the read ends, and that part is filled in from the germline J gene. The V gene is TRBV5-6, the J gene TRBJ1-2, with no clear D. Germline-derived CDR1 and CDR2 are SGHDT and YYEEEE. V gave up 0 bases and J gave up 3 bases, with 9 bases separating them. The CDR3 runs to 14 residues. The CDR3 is CASSLDGTDYGYTF. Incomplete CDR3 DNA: TGTGCCAGCAGCTTGGACGGAACAGACTATGGC. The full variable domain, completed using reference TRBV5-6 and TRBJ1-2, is DAGVTQSPTHLIKTRGQQVTLRCSPKSGHDTVSWYQQALGQGPQFIFQYYEEEERQRGNFPDRFSGHQFPNYSSELNVNALLLGDSALYLCASSLDGTDYGYTFGSGTRLTVV.

The CDR3: CASSIVREGGQYF. The sequenced CDR3 bases are TGTGCCAGTAGTATTGTCAGGGAAGGAGGT. V usage is TRBV19 and J usage is TRBJ2-4; D possibly uses TRBD1 or TRBD2 (5 bases each). Read coverage stops 3 residues before the CDR3 terminus; the germline J gene supplies the remainder. Germline assignment: CDR1 LNHDA and CDR2 SQIVND (reference sequence). The CDR3 is 13 amino acids.

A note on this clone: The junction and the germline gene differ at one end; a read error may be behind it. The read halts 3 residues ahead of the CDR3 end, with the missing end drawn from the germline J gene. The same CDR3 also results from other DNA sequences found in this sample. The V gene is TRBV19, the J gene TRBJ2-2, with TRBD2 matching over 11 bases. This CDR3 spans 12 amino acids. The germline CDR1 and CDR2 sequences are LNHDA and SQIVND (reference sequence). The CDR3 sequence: CASSIAGGMLFF. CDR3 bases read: TGTGCCAGCAGTATAGCGGGGGGGATG.

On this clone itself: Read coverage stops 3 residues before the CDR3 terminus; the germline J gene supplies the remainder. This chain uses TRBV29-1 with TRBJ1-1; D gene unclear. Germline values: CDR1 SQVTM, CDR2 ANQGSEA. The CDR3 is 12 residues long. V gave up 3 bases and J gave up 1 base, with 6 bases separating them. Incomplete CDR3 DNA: TGCAGCGTTGATCGGGGGAACACTGAA. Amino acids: CSVDRGNTE. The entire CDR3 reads CSVDRGNTEAFF.

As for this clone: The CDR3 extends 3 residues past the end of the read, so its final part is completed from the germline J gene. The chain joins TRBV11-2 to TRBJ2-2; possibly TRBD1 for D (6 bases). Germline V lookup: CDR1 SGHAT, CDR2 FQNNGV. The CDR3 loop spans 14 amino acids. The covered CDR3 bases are TGTGCCAGCAGCTCCGGGACAACTCCTGAAAAG. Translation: CASSSGTTPEK. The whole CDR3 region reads CASSSGTTPEKLFF.

Partial CDR3 DNA: TGCAGTGCTAGCCCCCTTACGAGGGCCTCCGAG. Its translation: CSASPLTRASE. The complete CDR3 sequence is CSASPLTRASEQYF. The rearrangement uses TRBV20-1 and TRBJ2-7; a weak D match, TRBD2 (5 bases). Read coverage stops 3 residues before the CDR3 terminus; the germline J gene supplies the remainder. The germline CDR1 and CDR2 sequences are DFQATT and SNEGSKA (reference sequence). V was clipped by 3 bases and J by 6 bases, with 18 bases between them. The CDR3 contains 14 residues.

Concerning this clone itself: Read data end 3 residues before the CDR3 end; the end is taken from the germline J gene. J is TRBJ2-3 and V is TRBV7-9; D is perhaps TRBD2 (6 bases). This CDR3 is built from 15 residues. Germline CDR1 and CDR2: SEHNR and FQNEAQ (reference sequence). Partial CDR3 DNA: TGTGCCAGCAGGCCCGCAGGGACTGATGATCAGCCG. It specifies CASRPAGTDDQP. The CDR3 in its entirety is CASRPAGTDDQPQYF.

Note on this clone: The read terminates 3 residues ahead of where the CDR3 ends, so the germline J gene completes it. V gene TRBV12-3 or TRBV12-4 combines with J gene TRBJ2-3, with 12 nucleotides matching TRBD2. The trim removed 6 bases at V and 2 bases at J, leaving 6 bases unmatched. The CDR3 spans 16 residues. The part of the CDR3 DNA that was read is TGTGCCAGCAGGGCTGGACTAGCGGGGTACACAGATACG. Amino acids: CASRAGLAGYTDT. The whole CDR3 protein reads CASRAGLAGYTDTQYF.

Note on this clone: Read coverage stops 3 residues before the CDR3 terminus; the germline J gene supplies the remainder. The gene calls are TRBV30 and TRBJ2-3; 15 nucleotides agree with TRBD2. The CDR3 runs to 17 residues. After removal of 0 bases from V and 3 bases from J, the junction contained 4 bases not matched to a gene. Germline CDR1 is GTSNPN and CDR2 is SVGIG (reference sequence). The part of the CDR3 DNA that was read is TGTGCCTGGAGTGTAGGGGGACTAGCGGGAGGTACAGATACG. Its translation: CAWSVGGLAGGTDT. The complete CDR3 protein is CAWSVGGLAGGTDTQYF.

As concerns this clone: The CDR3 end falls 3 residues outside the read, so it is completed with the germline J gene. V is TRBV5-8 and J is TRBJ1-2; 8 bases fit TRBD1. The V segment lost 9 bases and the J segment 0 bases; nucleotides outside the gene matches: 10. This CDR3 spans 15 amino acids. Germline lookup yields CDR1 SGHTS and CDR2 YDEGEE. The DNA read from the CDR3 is TGTGCCACCCTTCGGGACAGGAAACCTAACTATGGC. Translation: CATLRDRKPNYG. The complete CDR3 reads CATLRDRKPNYGYTF.

The CDR3 loop reads CASSEDHRVNTEAFF. The sequenced CDR3 bases are TGTGCCAGCAGTGAAGATCACAGGGTGAACACTGAA. The chain is built from TRBV2 and TRBJ1-1, with D perhaps matching TRBD1 (6 bases). The read falls 3 residues short of the CDR3 end, and the missing part is taken from the germline J gene. From germline, CDR1 is SNHLY and CDR2 FYNNEI. The CDR3 length is 15 residues. Trimming shortened V by 1 base and J by 0 bases, and 9 bases separated the two germline ends.

CDR3 DNA, as far as it was read: TGTGCCTGGGCAAAGGGTTTCGATAATTCACCA. Amino acids: CAWAKGFDNSP. The full CDR3 is CAWAKGFDNSPLFF. The chain links TRBV30 to TRBJ1-4; no firm D call. The read ends 3 residues before the CDR3 terminus; that terminus is restored from the germline J gene. Per the germline V gene, CDR1 is GTSNPN and CDR2 is SVGIG (reference sequence). The CDR3 totals 14 residues.

CDR3 amino acids: CASSLGRGDTGELFF. The sequenced CDR3 bases are TGTGCCAGCAGCTTAGGCAGGGGAGACACCGGGGAG. This chain links TRBV7-2 with TRBJ2-2, with D possibly TRBD1 on 6 matching bases. The read is 3 residues too short to cover the CDR3 end, so that end is filled in from the germline J gene. There are 15 residues in the CDR3. Trimming cost V 1 base and J 3 bases, with 9 bases left between them. Germline V gene sequence: CDR1 SGHTA, CDR2 FQGNSA.

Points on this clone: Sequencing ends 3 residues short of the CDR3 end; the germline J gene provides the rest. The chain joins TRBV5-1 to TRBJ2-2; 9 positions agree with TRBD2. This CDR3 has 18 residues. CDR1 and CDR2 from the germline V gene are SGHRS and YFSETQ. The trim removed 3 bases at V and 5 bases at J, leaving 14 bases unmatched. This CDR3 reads CASSSKLAGVLETGELFF. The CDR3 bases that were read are TGCGCCAGCAGCTCGAAACTAGCGGGCGTGCTCGAGACCGGGGAG. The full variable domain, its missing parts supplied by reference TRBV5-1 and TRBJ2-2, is KAGVTQTPRYLIKTRGQQVTLSCSPISGHRSVSWYQQTPGQGLQFLFEYFSETQRNKGNFPGRFSGRQFSNSRSEMNVSTLELGDSALYLCASSSKLAGVLETGELFFGEGSRLTVL.

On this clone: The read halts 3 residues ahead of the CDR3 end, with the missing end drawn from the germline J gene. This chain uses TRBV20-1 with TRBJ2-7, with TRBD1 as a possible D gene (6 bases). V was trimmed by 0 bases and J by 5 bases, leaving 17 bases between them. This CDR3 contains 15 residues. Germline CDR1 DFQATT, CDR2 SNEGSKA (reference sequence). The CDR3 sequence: CSARDPRGTSDEQYF. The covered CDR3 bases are TGCAGTGCTAGAGATCCCAGGGGAACAAGCGACGAG.

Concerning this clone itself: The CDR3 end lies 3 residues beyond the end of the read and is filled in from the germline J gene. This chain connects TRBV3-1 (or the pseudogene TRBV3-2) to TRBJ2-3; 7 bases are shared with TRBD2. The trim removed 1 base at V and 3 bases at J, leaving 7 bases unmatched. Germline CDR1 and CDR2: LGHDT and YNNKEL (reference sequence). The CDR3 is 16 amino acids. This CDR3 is CASSQGLAARTDTQYF. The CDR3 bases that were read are TGTGCCAGCAGCCAAGGTCTAGCGGCTCGTACAGATACG.